This passage covers 22 T cell receptor beta chains from one sample sequenced in a study of CD8 T cells in Susac syndrome. RNA in amounts of about 0.45 to 1 ug was reverse transcribed with random hexamers. TCRdb used MiXCR to reprocess the immunoSEQ multiplex PCR reads, holding one entry per CDR3 protein. The sample lists more than 55,000 distinct CDR3 sequences, under 96% seen once, with 0.09% to 0.13% in the top ten. The sequencing input was CD4+ T cells from PBMCs. The origin of the receptors is a human donor with multiple sclerosis.

For the CDR3, the DNA is TGCGCCAGCAGCCGGACCCAGACCGGGGAGCTGTTTTTT. Translating gives CASSRTQTGELFF. The chain joins TRBV4-1 to TRBJ2-2; D gene uncertain. Germline V gene data show CDR1 as MGHRA and CDR2 as YSYEKL. The germline V and J ends were trimmed by 4 bases and 5 bases, with 8 bases remaining between them. This CDR3 region has 13 residues.

This rearrangement joins TRBV28 to TRBJ1-1; unclear D gene. Trimming took off 5 bases at V and 5 bases at J, with 15 bases between the two ends. CDR1 and CDR2 (germline): MDHEN, SYDVKM. CDR3 length: 14 residues. This CDR3 reads CASSPPAGGTEAFF. The CDR3 DNA is TGTGCCAGCAGTCCCCCGGCGGGAGGGACTGAAGCTTTCTTT.

The chain uses TRBV20-1 and TRBJ2-5, with TRBD2 identical over 11 bases. V trimming: 0 bases; J trimming: 2 bases; junction bases outside the gene matches: 5. CDR3 length equals 16 residues. The germline CDR1 and CDR2 sequences are DFQATT and SNEGSKA (reference sequence). CDR3 sequence (DNA): TGCAGTGCTAGAGATCCTAGCGGGGGGTATCAAGAGACCCAGTACTTC. It yields the protein CSARDPSGGYQETQYF.

This rearrangement joins TRBV5-1 to TRBJ2-7; a possible D gene is TRBD1 (6 bases). Trimming cost V 3 bases and J 0 bases, with 10 bases left between them. The CDR3 covers 14 residues. Germline V CDR1 and CDR2: SGHRS, YFSETQ. This CDR3 reads CASSSVDSSYEQYF. The CDR3 DNA reads TGCGCCAGCAGCTCTGTGGACAGCTCCTACGAGCAGTACTTC.

V is TRBV11-3 and J is TRBJ2-1; TRBD2 agrees at 7 bases. With V trimmed by 4 bases and J by 10 bases, 4 bases remained unmatched. The CDR3 spans 12 residues. Looked up from germline, CDR1 is SGHNT and CDR2 is YENEEA. CDR3 nucleotides: TGTGCCAGCAGCTCCTATAGCGGGGAGCAGTTCTTC. Its protein product is CASSSYSGEQFF.

The genes are TRBV2 and TRBJ2-2; D remains ambiguous. Germline CDR1 is SNHLY and CDR2 is FYNNEI. V lost 3 bases and J 3 bases, leaving 5 bases between the germline ends. The CDR3 is 13 residues long. Here the CDR3 reads CASSDRHTGELFF. CDR3 coding DNA: TGTGCCAGCAGTGACAGGCACACCGGGGAGCTGTTTTTT.

CDR3 amino acids: CASSLVQHNEQFF. As DNA, the CDR3 is TGTGCCAGCAGCTTAGTACAGCACAATGAGCAGTTCTTC. The chain recombines TRBV7-9 with TRBJ2-1; no clear D gene. Looked up from germline, CDR1 is SEHNR and CDR2 is FQNEAQ (reference sequence). Trimming pared 1 base from V and 5 bases from J, leaving 6 bases between. CDR3 length: 13 amino acids. Full variable domain (outside the CDR3, taken from reference TRBV7-9 and TRBJ2-1): DTGVSQNPRHKITKRGQNVTFRCDPISEHNRLYWYRQTLGQGPEFLTYFQNEAQLEKSRLLSDRFSAERPKGSFSTLEIQRTEQGDSAMYLCASSLVQHNEQFFGPGTRLTVL.

V usage is TRBV12-3 or TRBV12-4 and J usage is TRBJ1-6, with 9 nucleotides matching TRBD1. With 5 bases clipped from V and 0 bases from J, the junction kept 8 bases outside the gene matches. CDR3 length: 18 residues. The CDR3 reads CASSLRTGASSYNSPLHF. The CDR3 DNA is TGTGCCAGCAGTCTCCGGACAGGGGCCAGCTCCTATAATTCACCCCTCCACTTT.

V gene TRBV28 combines with J gene TRBJ2-5; TRBD2 agrees at 11 bases. After removal of 9 bases from V and 3 bases from J, the junction contained 6 bases not matched to a gene. This CDR3 has 14 residues. Germline V CDR1 and CDR2: MDHEN, SYDVKM. CDR3 coding DNA: TGTGCCAGTCATGGGACTAGCGGAGAAGAGACCCAGTACTTC. Protein sequence: CASHGTSGEETQYF.

The J gene is TRBJ2-4, the V gene TRBV15; the match to TRBD1 covers 7 bases. The V segment lost 0 bases and the J segment 6 bases; nucleotides outside the gene matches: 5. The CDR3 runs 15 residues. Looked up from germline, CDR1 is LNHNV and CDR2 is YYDKDF (reference sequence). For the CDR3, the DNA is TGTGCCACCAGCAGAGATCCCCAGGGGGTAAACATTCAGTACTTC. It codes for CATSRDPQGVNIQYF.

The V call is TRBV20-1, the J call TRBJ2-5; D not certain. Germline V lookup: CDR1 DFQATT, CDR2 SNEGSKA (reference sequence). V was pared by 3 bases and J by 0 bases, with 8 bases between. The CDR3 has 13 residues. The CDR3 DNA is TGCAGTGCTAGGCGTGAGGACCAAGAGACCCAGTACTTC. Encoded protein: CSARREDQETQYF.

The chain links TRBV29-1 to TRBJ2-3; TRBD2 matches at 8 bases. Germline CDR1 and CDR2: SQVTM and ANQGSEA. V trimming: 5 bases; J trimming: 5 bases; junction bases outside the gene matches: 12. The CDR3 contains 15 residues. CDR3 residues: CSVYQRGTLRDTQYF. CDR3 bases: TGCAGCGTTTACCAGCGGGGGACTCTAAGAGATACGCAGTATTTT.

The rearrangement links TRBV4-3 to TRBJ2-3; tentatively, D is TRBD1 (8 bases). Germline CDR1 reads LGHNA; CDR2 reads YSLEER. The CDR3 runs to 13 residues. V was shortened by 1 base and J by 11 bases, with 13 bases between the two germline ends. The CDR3 spells CASSQASGTGQYF. The CDR3 DNA reads as TGCGCCAGCAGCCAAGCGAGCGGGACAGGGCAGTATTTT.

This chain uses TRBV7-9 with TRBJ1-1; TRBD1 might be the D (5 bases). The CDR3 sequence is 15 residues long. Trimming cost V 1 base and J 1 base, with 10 bases left between them. Germline V gene data show CDR1 as SEHNR and CDR2 as FQNEAQ (reference sequence). The CDR3: CASSLGLGGNTEAFF. CDR3 coding DNA: TGTGCCAGCAGCTTAGGGCTTGGGGGGAACACTGAAGCTTTCTTT.

A single count supports this clonotype. V and J are TRBV4-2 and TRBJ2-1; 16 nucleotides match TRBD2. The CDR3 sequence is 20 residues long. Germline CDR1 and CDR2: LGHNA and YNFKEQ. V was clipped by 4 bases and J by 0 bases; unmatched bases: 9. The CDR3 region has the DNA TGTGCCAGCAGCCTTGAACCGGGACTAGCGGGGGGGAGCTCCTACAATGAGCAGTTCTTC. Translated, it gives CASSLEPGLAGGSSYNEQFF.

The chain joins TRBV5-4 to TRBJ2-1; D is perhaps TRBD2 (6 bases). Trimming stripped 2 bases from V and 3 bases from J, with 9 bases between. CDR3 length equals 14 residues. The germline gives CDR1 SGHNT, CDR2 YYREEE (reference sequence). The CDR3, as DNA: TGTGCCAGCAGCTTCCCGGGACTCTACAATGAGCAGTTCTTC. Its translation is CASSFPGLYNEQFF.

This chain uses TRBV29-1 with TRBJ2-3; a weak D match, TRBD2 (5 bases). Deletions cut 1 base from V and 0 bases from J, with 11 bases between. Germline CDR1 is SQVTM and CDR2 is ANQGSEA. This CDR3 has 15 amino acids. As DNA, the CDR3 is TGCAGCGTTGAAGTTACCGGGGTGAGCACAGATACGCAGTATTTT. Translated, it gives CSVEVTGVSTDTQYF.

The CDR3 DNA sequence: TGTGCCAGCAGTGAGGGGTCCTATAATTCACCCCTCCACTTT. It translates to CASSEGSYNSPLHF. The chain couples TRBV2 to TRBJ1-6; D unclear. Germline assignment: CDR1 SNHLY and CDR2 FYNNEI. This CDR3 has 14 residues. Trimming left V 3 bases short and J 1 base short, with 4 bases between.

The chain combines TRBV12-3 or TRBV12-4 with TRBJ2-3; TRBD2 matches at 9 bases. The CDR3 totals 15 residues. V dropped 6 bases and J dropped 9; count of bases not matched to a gene: 13. The CDR3, as DNA: TGTGCCAGCAGCTTTCGCGGGGGGGAGGATCTCACGCAGTATTTT. It encodes CASSFRGGEDLTQYF.

V usage is TRBV19 and J usage is TRBJ2-1, with 9 nucleotides matching TRBD1. The junction had 8 bases not matched to a gene; V was cut back by 4 bases and J by 10 bases. The length of the CDR3 is 14 residues. The germline CDR1 and CDR2 sequences are LNHDA and SQIVND (reference sequence). CDR3 in amino acids: CASSTGTGIREQFF. The DNA of the CDR3 is TGTGCCAGTAGTACCGGGACAGGGATCAGGGAGCAGTTCTTC.

V gene TRBV27 combines with J gene TRBJ2-3; D not certain. Trimming took 2 bases from V and 4 from J, leaving 7 bases between them. This CDR3 contains 13 residues. In germline, CDR1 is MNHEY, CDR2 SMNVEV (reference sequence). CDR3 amino acids: CASSLGIADTQYF. The CDR3 nucleotides read TGTGCCAGCAGTTTAGGGATAGCAGATACGCAGTATTTT.

The chain has TRBV6-1 and TRBJ1-6; the match to TRBD1 covers 7 bases. Losses at the gene ends were 6 bases for V and 5 bases for J; bases not matched to a gene: 13. Germline V gene lookup returns CDR1 MNHNS and CDR2 SASEGT. This CDR3 comprises 17 residues. The CDR3 bases are TGTGCCAGCAGGCTCGACAGGGCCCGGAGGGATAATTCACCCCTCCACTTT. Translating gives CASRLDRARRDNSPLHF.